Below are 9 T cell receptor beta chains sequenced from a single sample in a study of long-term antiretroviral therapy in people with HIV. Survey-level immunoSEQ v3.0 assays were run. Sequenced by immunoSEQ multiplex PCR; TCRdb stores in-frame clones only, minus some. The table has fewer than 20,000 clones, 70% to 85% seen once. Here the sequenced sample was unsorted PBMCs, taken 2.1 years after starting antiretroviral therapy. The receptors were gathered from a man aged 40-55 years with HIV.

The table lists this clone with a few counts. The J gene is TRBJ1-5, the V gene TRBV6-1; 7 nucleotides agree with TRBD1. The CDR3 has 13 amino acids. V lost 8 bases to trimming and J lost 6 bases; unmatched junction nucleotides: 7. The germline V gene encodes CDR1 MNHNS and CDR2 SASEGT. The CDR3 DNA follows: TGTGCCAGCGACCGACAGGGCCGTCAGCCCCAGCATTTT. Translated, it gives CASDRQGRQPQHF.

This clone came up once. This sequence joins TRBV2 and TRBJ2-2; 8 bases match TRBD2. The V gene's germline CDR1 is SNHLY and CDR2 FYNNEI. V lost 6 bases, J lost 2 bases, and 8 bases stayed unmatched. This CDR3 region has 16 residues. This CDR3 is CASRRKSGGNTGELFF. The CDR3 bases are TGTGCCAGCAGGCGTAAAAGCGGGGGCAACACCGGGGAGCTGTTTTTT.

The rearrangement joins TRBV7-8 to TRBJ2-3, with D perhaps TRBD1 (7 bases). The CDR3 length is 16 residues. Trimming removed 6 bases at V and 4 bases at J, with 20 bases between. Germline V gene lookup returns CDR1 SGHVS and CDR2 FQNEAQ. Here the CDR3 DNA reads TGTGCCAGCAGTCAGGGGGGAGGTTCATTAGCAGATACGCAGTATTTT. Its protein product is CASSQGGGSLADTQYF. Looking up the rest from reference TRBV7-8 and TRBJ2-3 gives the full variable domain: GAGVSQSPRYKVAKRGQDVALRCDPISGHVSLFWYQQALGQGPEFLTYFQNEAQLDKSGLPSDRFFAERPEGSVSTLKIQRTQQEDSAVYLCASSQGGGSLADTQYFGPGTRLTVL.

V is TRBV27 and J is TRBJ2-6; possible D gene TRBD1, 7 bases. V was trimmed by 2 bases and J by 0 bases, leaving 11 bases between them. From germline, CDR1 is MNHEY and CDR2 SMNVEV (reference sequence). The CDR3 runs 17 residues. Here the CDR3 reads CASSLRQGLSGANVLTF. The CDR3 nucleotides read TGTGCCAGCAGTTTAAGACAGGGACTCTCTGGGGCCAACGTCCTGACTTTC.

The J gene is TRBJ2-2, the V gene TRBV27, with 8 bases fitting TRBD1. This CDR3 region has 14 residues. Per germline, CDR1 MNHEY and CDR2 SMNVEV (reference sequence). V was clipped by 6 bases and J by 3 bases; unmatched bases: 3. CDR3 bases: TGTGCCAGCAGGGGACAGGCCTACACCGGGGAGCTGTTTTTT. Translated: CASRGQAYTGELFF.

The CDR3 bases are TGTGCCAGCAACGTGAGGGGGCAAGGAAACACCATATATTTT. It encodes CASNVRGQGNTIYF. The chain links TRBV9 to TRBJ1-3, with 7 bases lining up with TRBD1. V was pared by 6 bases and J by 4 bases, with 7 bases of the junction left unmatched. Germline values: CDR1 SGDLS, CDR2 YYNGEE. This CDR3 spans 14 amino acids. The full variable domain, its missing parts supplied by reference TRBV9 and TRBJ1-3, is DSGVTQTPKHLITATGQRVTLRCSPRSGDLSVYWYQQSLDQGLQFLIQYYNGEERAKGNILERFSAQQFPDLHSELNLSSLELGDSALYFCASNVRGQGNTIYFGEGSWLTVV.

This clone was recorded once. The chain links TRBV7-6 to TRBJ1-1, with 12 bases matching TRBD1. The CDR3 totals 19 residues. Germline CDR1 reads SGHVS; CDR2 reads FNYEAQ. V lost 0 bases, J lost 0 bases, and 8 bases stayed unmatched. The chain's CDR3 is CASSLAPFGTGGMNTEAFF. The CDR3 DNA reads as TGTGCCAGCAGCTTAGCCCCTTTCGGGACAGGGGGCATGAACACTGAAGCTTTCTTT.

The CDR3 loop is CASLQPMNTEAFF. CDR3 bases: TGTGCCAGTTTACAGCCCATGAACACTGAAGCTTTCTTT. V gene TRBV19 combines with J gene TRBJ1-1; D not resolved. This CDR3 has 13 amino acids. The germline CDR1 and CDR2 sequences are LNHDA and SQIVND (reference sequence). V lost 8 bases, J lost 0 bases, and 10 bases lay in between.

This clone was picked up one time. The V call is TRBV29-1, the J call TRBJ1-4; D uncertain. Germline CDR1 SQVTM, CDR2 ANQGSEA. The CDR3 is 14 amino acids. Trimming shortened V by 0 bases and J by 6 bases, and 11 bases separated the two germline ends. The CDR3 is CSVEDPDGYEKLFF. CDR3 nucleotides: TGCAGCGTTGAAGATCCGGACGGCTATGAAAAACTGTTTTTT.